The present entry profiles one T cell receptor (beta chain) with its context. The CDR3 loop spans 16 amino acids. V shed 2 bases, J shed 6 bases, and the junction held 6 bases outside the gene matches. CDR1 MNHEY and CDR2 SVGAGI come from the germline V gene. Clones were sequenced by immunoSEQ multiplex PCR, and TCRdb holds only the in-frame ones, with some missing. The sample lists around 56,000 clones, 75% to 95% seen once, with 2% to 2.5% in the top ten. The sample originates from a study of T cell changes during pregnancy in multiple sclerosis. The source was peripheral blood, collected in the first trimester of pregnancy. The chain employs TRBV6-5 and TRBJ2-1, with 11 bases that match TRBD2. This receptor was taken from a female donor in good health, enrolled as a control in a pregnancy study. This CDR3 reads CASSYVAGTSGNEQFF. In DNA, the CDR3 is TGTGCCAGCAGTTACGTGGCCGGGACTAGCGGCAATGAGCAGTTCTTC.